This passage covers 32 T cell receptor beta chains from one sample sequenced in a study of early T cells in non-severe SARS-CoV-2 infection. MiXCR, run by TCRdb on the 5' RACE reads, gives a single entry per CDR3 protein. The repertoire holds more than 85,000 distinct CDR3 sequences, 16% seen once, with 4.5% to 6% in the top ten. The source was whole blood, collected at baseline. The source is an adult who was a healthcare worker with PCR-confirmed SARS-CoV-2 infection or an uninfected control (not recorded which).

This clonotype was found many times. The chain is built from TRBV7-2 and TRBJ2-3; tentative D call: TRBD2 (7 bases). V was clipped by 5 bases and J by 4 bases, with 19 bases between them. The CDR3 contains 16 residues. The germline gives CDR1 SGHTA, CDR2 FQGNSA. DNA of the CDR3: TGTGCCAGCAGCCATCCTCAGGGGACTAACGCAGATACGCAGTATTTT. This encodes CASSHPQGTNADTQYF. Combining the CDR3 with reference TRBV7-2 and TRBJ2-3 gives the whole variable domain GAGVSQSPSNKVTEKGKDVELRCDPISGHTALYWYRQSLGQGLEFLIYFQGNSAPDKSGLPSDRFSAERTGGSVSTLTIQRTQQEDSAVYLCASSHPQGTNADTQYFGPGTRLTVL.

The chain uses TRBV20-1 and TRBJ1-6; 12 nucleotides agree with TRBD1. CDR3 length equals 16 residues. The V segment lost 6 bases and the J segment 10 bases; nucleotides outside the gene matches: 13. Germline V gene sequence: CDR1 DFQATT, CDR2 SNEGSKA (reference sequence). CDR3 loop: CSAPLGQGAYNSPLHF. CDR3 nucleotide sequence: TGCAGTGCCCCTTTGGGACAGGGGGCCTACAACTCACCCCTCCACTTT.

CDR3 sequence reads: CSAGSWAMNTEAFF. The CDR3 DNA follows: TGCAGTGCGGGTTCTTGGGCTATGAACACTGAAGCTTTCTTT. The rearrangement links TRBV20-1 to TRBJ1-1; D is uncertain. Trimming cost V 6 bases and J 0 bases, with 14 bases left between them. CDR1 and CDR2 (germline): DFQATT, SNEGSKA (reference sequence). The length of the CDR3 is 14 residues.

J is TRBJ1-1 and V is TRBV4-1; 8 nucleotides agree with TRBD1. CDR3 length: 15 amino acids. V trimming: 0 bases; J trimming: 2 bases; junction bases outside the gene matches: 2. CDR1 is MGHRA, CDR2 YSYEKL, per germline. The CDR3 loop is CASSQETGVNTEAFF. Written as DNA, the CDR3 is TGCGCCAGCAGCCAAGAGACAGGGGTAAACACTGAAGCTTTCTTT.

This chain uses TRBV9 with TRBJ2-3; 7 nucleotides align to TRBD2. The CDR3 contains 15 residues. The V and J ends lost 4 bases and 2 bases, in that order; junction bases with no gene match: 7. The V gene's germline CDR1 is SGDLS and CDR2 YYNGEE. CDR3 DNA: TGTGCCAGCAGCTCAAGCGGGACCTTCACAGATACGCAGTATTTT. This sequence encodes CASSSSGTFTDTQYF. Filled out from reference TRBV9 and TRBJ2-3, the complete variable domain reads DSGVTQTPKHLITATGQRVTLRCSPRSGDLSVYWYQQSLDQGLQFLIQYYNGEERAKGNILERFSAQQFPDLHSELNLSSLELGDSALYFCASSSSGTFTDTQYFGPGTRLTVL.

Concerning this clonotype itself: A much larger clonotype is one base distant, so this may be a read error. The V call is TRBV14, the J call TRBJ1-2; possible D gene TRBD1, 5 bases. The CDR3 runs 12 residues. Germline V gene lookup returns CDR1 SGHDN and CDR2 FVKESK. Trimming removed 5 bases at V and 2 bases at J, with 6 bases between. CDR3 residues: CASSGTNYGYTF. DNA of the CDR3: TGTGCCAGCAGCGGGACCAACTATGGCTACACCTTC.

This clonotype was detected a few times. The chain carries TRBV5-1 and TRBJ2-3; D is perhaps TRBD1 (6 bases). This CDR3 has 14 residues. V lost 1 base and J 5 bases, leaving 11 bases between the germline ends. The germline V gene encodes CDR1 SGHRS and CDR2 YFSETQ. In nucleotides, the CDR3 is TGCGCCAGCAGCTTGAGTGTAGGGGGAGATACGCAGTATTTT. Amino acids: CASSLSVGGDTQYF.

This clonotype was counted ten times or more. The rearrangement links TRBV14 to TRBJ1-1; D unresolved. The CDR3 extends over 13 amino acids. Germline CDR1 SGHDN, CDR2 FVKESK. V was trimmed by 3 bases and J by 2 bases, leaving 7 bases between them. CDR3 residues: CASSQYGNTEAFF. The CDR3 nucleotides are TGTGCCAGCAGCCAGTACGGTAACACTGAAGCTTTCTTT. The entire variable domain, with the rest obtained from reference TRBV14 and TRBJ1-1, is as follows: EAGVTQFPSHSVIEKGQTVTLRCDPISGHDNLYWYRRVMGKEIKFLLHFVKESKQDESGMPNNRFLAERTGGTYSTLKVQPAELEDSGVYFCASSQYGNTEAFFGQGTRLTVV.

This clonotype was observed a few times. This chain uses TRBV11-2 with TRBJ2-4, with TRBD2 matching 8 bases. Germline-derived CDR1 and CDR2 are SGHAT and FQNNGV. The ends lost 4 bases at V and 1 base at J; junction bases unmatched: 9. CDR3 size: 17 residues. This CDR3 is CASSSLAGTRAKNIQYF. CDR3 coding DNA: TGTGCCAGCAGCTCTTTAGCGGGGACGAGGGCCAAAAACATTCAGTACTTC.

This chain joins TRBV12-3 or TRBV12-4 and TRBJ2-1; 7 positions match TRBD2. V dropped 6 bases and J dropped 9; count of bases not matched to a gene: 5. This CDR3 spans 12 amino acids. Here the CDR3 DNA reads TGTGCCAGCAGCCTGCGGGGGAGTGAGCAGTTCTTC. Translated, it gives CASSLRGSEQFF.

The chain carries TRBV28 and TRBJ2-7; weak D call: TRBD1 (5 bases). The CDR3 is 15 residues long. Germline-derived CDR1 and CDR2 are MDHEN and SYDVKM. Trimming removed 6 bases at V and 0 bases at J, with 15 bases between. CDR3 sequence: CASSHQGVLSYEQYF. The CDR3 DNA follows: TGTGCCAGCAGCCACCAAGGGGTTCTCTCCTACGAGCAGTACTTC. The variable domain in full, completed from reference TRBV28 and TRBJ2-7, reads DVKVTQSSRYLVKRTGEKVFLECVQDMDHENMFWYRQDPGLGLRLIYFSYDVKMKEKGDIPEGYSVSREKKERFSLILESASTNQTSMYLCASSHQGVLSYEQYFGPGTRLTVT.

This clonotype was observed a few times. The chain has TRBV12-3 or TRBV12-4 and TRBJ1-2; tentative D call: TRBD1 (6 bases). The CDR3 runs 14 residues. V was shortened by 2 bases and J by 8 bases, with 15 bases between the two germline ends. The CDR3 spells CASSLSLLGAGYTF. CDR3 nucleotide sequence: TGTGCCAGCAGTTTAAGCCTCCTGGGGGCCGGCTACACCTTC.

The chain links TRBV11-3 to TRBJ2-1; 7 positions agree with TRBD2. Trimming took 3 bases from V and 8 from J; bases not matched to a gene: 10. Germline V CDR1 and CDR2: SGHNT, YENEEA. The length of the CDR3 is 15 residues. CDR3: CASSLVGGSDDEQFF. DNA for the CDR3: TGTGCCAGCAGCTTGGTGGGCGGGAGTGACGATGAGCAGTTCTTC.

On this clonotype itself: This may stem from a read error, because a much larger clone lies one nucleotide away. CDR3 nucleotide sequence: TGTGCCAGCAGCACTAGCACAGATACGCAGTATTTT. This sequence encodes CASSTSTDTQYF. The chain links TRBV12-3 or TRBV12-4 to TRBJ2-3; no reliable D call. The CDR3 loop spans 12 amino acids. V was clipped by 6 bases and J by 0 bases, with 4 bases between them.

This rearrangement joins TRBV30 to TRBJ2-3, with 11 bases matching TRBD2. The CDR3 is made up of 18 amino acids. After removal of 2 bases from V and 2 bases from J, the junction contained 12 bases not matched to a gene. Germline lookup yields CDR1 GTSNPN and CDR2 SVGIG (reference sequence). CDR3 nucleotide sequence: TGTGCCTGGAGTCAGTATCACCTTAGCGGGAGGGACACAGATACGCAGTATTTT. It encodes CAWSQYHLSGRDTDTQYF.

This clonotype was seen a few times. The chain is built from TRBV5-5 and TRBJ2-1; D ambiguous. From germline, CDR1 is SGHKS and CDR2 YYEKEE (reference sequence). The CDR3 is 15 amino acids. V was pared by 5 bases and J by 0 bases, with 12 bases between. The CDR3 loop reads CASSSDRTSYNEQFF. CDR3 DNA sequence: TGTGCCAGCAGTTCCGACCGTACCTCCTACAATGAGCAGTTCTTC.

The genes are TRBV9 and TRBJ2-3, with D hard to call. Per the germline V gene, CDR1 is SGDLS and CDR2 is YYNGEE. V lost 0 bases and J 2 bases, leaving 7 bases between the germline ends. The CDR3 is 14 residues long. This CDR3 is CASSVDGYTDTQYF. CDR3 coding DNA: TGTGCCAGCAGCGTAGACGGTTACACAGATACGCAGTATTTT.

This clonotype was recorded at least ten times. The genes are TRBV15 and TRBJ2-4, with D maybe TRBD2 (6 bases). This CDR3 spans 14 amino acids. Germline CDR1 reads LNHNV; CDR2 reads YYDKDF (reference sequence). The V end lost 0 bases, the J end lost 8 bases, and 11 bases lay between the germline ends. DNA for the CDR3: TGTGCCACCAGCAGAGATGGGGGGACGGACATTCAGTACTTC. Translating gives CATSRDGGTDIQYF.

This clonotype appeared a few times. The V and J genes are TRBV28 and TRBJ1-2, with D uncertain. The CDR3 is 11 amino acids. Per germline, CDR1 MDHEN and CDR2 SYDVKM. V lost 7 bases and J lost 5, with 8 bases in between. This chain's CDR3 is CASTPGYGYTF. DNA for the CDR3: TGTGCCAGCACTCCGGGATATGGCTACACCTTC.

This chain uses TRBV7-8 with TRBJ2-3; TRBD2 matches 11 bases. Trimming took 5 bases from V and 6 from J; bases not matched to a gene: 10. The CDR3 runs 16 residues. Germline V lookup: CDR1 SGHVS, CDR2 FQNEAQ. CDR3 residues: CASSPRRLAGTDTQYF. The CDR3 region has the DNA TGTGCCAGCAGCCCCCGACGACTAGCGGGAACCGATACGCAGTATTTT.

The gene calls are TRBV4-2 and TRBJ2-1; D unclear. In germline, CDR1 is LGHNA, CDR2 YNFKEQ. This CDR3 has 16 residues. Trimming took 2 bases from V and 9 from J, leaving 20 bases between them. The CDR3 loop reads CASSQRVASHHGEQFF. The DNA for the CDR3 is TGTGCCAGCAGCCAACGCGTTGCGTCACATCACGGTGAGCAGTTCTTC.

The rearrangement joins TRBV9 to TRBJ2-1; 9 bases are a match to TRBD2. V shed 0 bases and J 2 bases; nucleotides not matched to a gene: 3. CDR3 size: 16 residues. From germline, CDR1 is SGDLS and CDR2 YYNGEE. The DNA of the CDR3 is TGTGCCAGCAGCGTAGAGGCGGGAGGGCCCTACAATGAGCAGTTCTTC. Amino acid sequence: CASSVEAGGPYNEQFF.

Details on this clonotype: One base away lies a much larger clone, so this may be a sequencing read error. This rearrangement joins TRBV12-3 or TRBV12-4 to TRBJ1-3; no firm D call. The CDR3 consists of 15 residues. The CDR3 DNA is TGTGCCAGCAGTAGCGGACGGAGCTCTGAAAACACCATATATTTT. Protein sequence: CASSSGRSSENTIYF.

This chain uses TRBV6-5 with TRBJ2-3, with D possibly being TRBD2 (5 bases). This CDR3 spans 15 amino acids. V was clipped by 0 bases and J by 6 bases, with 13 bases between them. CDR1 is MNHEY, CDR2 SVGAGI, per germline. Here the CDR3 DNA reads TGTGCCAGCAGTTACTCGCTAGCAAGTGGTGATACGCAGTATTTT. Translated: CASSYSLASGDTQYF.

The V call is TRBV7-9, the J call TRBJ2-1, with D perhaps being TRBD1 or TRBD2 (5 bases each). V lost 3 bases to trimming and J lost 7 bases, with 10 bases between them. This CDR3 spans 13 amino acids. The germline V gene has CDR1 SEHNR and CDR2 FQNEAQ (reference sequence). CDR3 sequence: CASSFGATNEQFF. In DNA form, the CDR3 reads TGTGCCAGCAGCTTCGGGGCGACTAATGAGCAGTTCTTC. Combining the CDR3 with reference TRBV7-9 and TRBJ2-1 gives the whole variable domain DTGVSQNPRHKITKRGQNVTFRCDPISEHNRLYWYRQTLGQGPEFLTYFQNEAQLEKSRLLSDRFSAERPKGSFSTLEIQRTEQGDSAMYLCASSFGATNEQFFGPGTRLTVL.

This clonotype has ten or more counts. The chain is built from TRBV2 and TRBJ2-3; D is ambiguous. Looked up from germline, CDR1 is SNHLY and CDR2 is FYNNEI. The CDR3 loop spans 12 amino acids. V was shortened by 8 bases and J by 3 bases, with 9 bases between the two germline ends. CDR3 DNA: TGTGCCAGCGATTTCGCGACAGATACGCAGTATTTT. It specifies CASDFATDTQYF.

The table lists this clonotype with a few counts. This chain links TRBV9 with TRBJ2-1; 9 positions match TRBD1. The CDR3 consists of 17 residues. CDR1 is SGDLS, CDR2 YYNGEE, per germline. Germline trimming cut 4 bases from V and 7 bases from J; bases unmatched to any gene: 15. CDR3 nucleotides: TGTGCCAGCAGCCCCTTGGGGGGACAGGGTCTAGGGAATGAGCAGTTCTTC. This sequence encodes CASSPLGGQGLGNEQFF.

This clonotype was recorded a few times. The rearrangement joins TRBV2 to TRBJ2-1, with 13 positions matching TRBD2. Germline-derived CDR1 and CDR2 are SNHLY and FYNNEI. The junction had 7 bases not matched to a gene; V was cut back by 4 bases and J by 4 bases. This CDR3 is built from 17 residues. CDR3 in amino acids: CASSGGLAGVRYNEQFF. The CDR3 DNA follows: TGTGCCAGCAGTGGTGGACTAGCGGGAGTGCGGTACAATGAGCAGTTCTTC.

Regarding this clonotype: One junction end disagrees with the germline gene, perhaps due to a read error. J is TRBJ2-1 and V is TRBV9; a possible D gene is TRBD1 (5 bases). Germline V lookup: CDR1 SGDLS, CDR2 YYNGEE. This CDR3 has 13 amino acids. CDR3 nucleotides: TGTGCCAGCAGCGAGGGGTCCTCCAATGAGCAGTTCTTC. Protein: CASSEGSSNEQFF.

A single count supports this clonotype. As DNA, the CDR3 is TGTGCCAGCGTAGGACAGACTGGAAACACCATATATTTT. Translated, it gives CASVGQTGNTIYF. V usage is TRBV2 and J usage is TRBJ1-3; TRBD1 is a possible D gene (6 bases). This CDR3 has 13 amino acids. The germline V and J ends were trimmed by 8 bases and 2 bases, with 10 bases remaining between them. Germline loops: CDR1 SNHLY, CDR2 FYNNEI.

This clonotype came up a few times. V and J are TRBV6-1 and TRBJ2-4; the D is unclear. Per germline, CDR1 MNHNS and CDR2 SASEGT. The length of the CDR3 is 13 residues. V shed 8 bases and J shed 8 bases, with 16 bases lying between them. The CDR3: CASDEAMGDIQYF. The DNA of the CDR3 is TGTGCCAGCGACGAGGCAATGGGCGACATTCAGTACTTC.

This clonotype was observed a few times. The CDR3 loop is CASEWGVENTEAFF. CDR3 sequence (DNA): TGTGCCAGCGAGTGGGGGGTCGAGAACACTGAAGCTTTCTTT. This chain joins TRBV2 and TRBJ1-1, with a possible D match to TRBD1 (5 bases). The ends were cut back, 8 bases at V and 1 base at J, with 14 bases in the middle. Germline V gene lookup returns CDR1 SNHLY and CDR2 FYNNEI. The CDR3 loop spans 14 amino acids.